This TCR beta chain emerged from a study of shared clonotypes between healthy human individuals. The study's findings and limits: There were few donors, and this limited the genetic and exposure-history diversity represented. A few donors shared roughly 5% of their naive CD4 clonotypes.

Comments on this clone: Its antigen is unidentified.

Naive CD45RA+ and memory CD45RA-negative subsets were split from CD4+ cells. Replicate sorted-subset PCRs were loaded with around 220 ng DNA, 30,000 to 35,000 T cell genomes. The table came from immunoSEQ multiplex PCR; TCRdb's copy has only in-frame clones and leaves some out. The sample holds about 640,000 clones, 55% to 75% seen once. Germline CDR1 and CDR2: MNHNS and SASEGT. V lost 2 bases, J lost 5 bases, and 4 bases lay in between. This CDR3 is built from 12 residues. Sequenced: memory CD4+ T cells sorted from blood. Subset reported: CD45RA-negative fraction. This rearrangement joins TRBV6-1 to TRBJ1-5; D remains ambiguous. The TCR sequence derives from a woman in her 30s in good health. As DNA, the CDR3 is TGTGCCAGCAGTGAAAGAGATCAGCCCCAGCATTTT. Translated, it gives CASSERDQPQHF.